This record concerns one T cell receptor beta chain sequence. The clone's antigen remains unknown. Base qualities are not at hand, and no much larger clone is one base apart. At the junction V is shortened by 8 bases and J by 2 bases; bases outside the gene matches: 15. The cysteine opens and the phenylalanine closes a CDR3 of 17 amino acids. Here the CDR3 DNA is all that survives: 51 bases in frame from base 1. Whole blood was collected in K2EDTA tubes by collaborating institutions according to the institutions' own protocols. For TCRbeta analysis, collaborators shipped samples as frozen whole blood, isolated PBMCs, or DNA extracted from either of those sample types. The immunoSEQ Assay, a bias-controlled multiplex PCR, was used to amplify TCRbeta CDR3 regions from genomic DNA. The study's own analysis went as follows. Within the assay, amplification of reference gene primers was used to estimate how many nucleated cells each sample contained. To quantify the absolute abundance of each unique TCRbeta CDR3 rearrangement, sequence reads were collapsed and filtered. Productive Simpson clonality was computed per sample as the square root of Simpson's diversity index over productive rearrangements. The table was pulled from immuneACCESS by TCRdb, which kept in-frame rearrangements only. Such tables lose some clones; where checked, under half of the loss comes from unresolved V genes, and the rest has no known cause. V and J calls and clone size are given by that table; D and trimming were obtained from the DNA. In this sample the table shows about 300,000 clones, about 82% of which occur a single time. The top ten clonotypes cover around 1.5% of the sample.

The data originate from a study of blood T cell repertoires in COVID-19 (dated by TCRdb to 2019 to 2021). Background for the entire study: Samples covering the acute and convalescent phases of COVID-19 were provided by collaborators in the United States, Italy and Spain. Where HLA class I and class II types were available, the types were taken from metadata supplied by the sample provider, not from assay-based typing. A freely available public database, intended as a resource for researchers studying the immune response to SARS-CoV-2, is where the repertoires were released. The sample metadata nearly always contained a de-identified subject ID, COVID-19 status, age in years and sex. Deeply sampled blood TCRbeta repertoires from subjects exposed to, actively infected with, or recovered from COVID-19 were included in the dataset. The material from the prospective study consisted of cDNA or gDNA derived from T cells, B-cell-depleted T cells, or PBMCs. The samples were drawn from two sources: the first 160 participants of the ongoing ImmuneRACE study, and 1,000 to 1,500 subjects contributed by 6 global collaborators.

On the study overall, not on this receptor specifically: The amount of clinical and demographic metadata varied by source and participant and was provided uncurated.

Material for sequencing was peripheral blood. This TCR derives from a woman aged 50 to 60 with acute or convalescent COVID-19. The sequence is built from TRBV23-1 and TRBJ2-3; TRBD1 lines up with 8 middle nucleotides. TRBV23-1 is sorted into the ORF group, with uncertain function. The CDR3 region reads CASPPLWGQALTDTQYF. The bases are TGCGCCAGCCCGCCCTTATGGGGACAGGCCCTCACAGATACGCAGTATTTT.